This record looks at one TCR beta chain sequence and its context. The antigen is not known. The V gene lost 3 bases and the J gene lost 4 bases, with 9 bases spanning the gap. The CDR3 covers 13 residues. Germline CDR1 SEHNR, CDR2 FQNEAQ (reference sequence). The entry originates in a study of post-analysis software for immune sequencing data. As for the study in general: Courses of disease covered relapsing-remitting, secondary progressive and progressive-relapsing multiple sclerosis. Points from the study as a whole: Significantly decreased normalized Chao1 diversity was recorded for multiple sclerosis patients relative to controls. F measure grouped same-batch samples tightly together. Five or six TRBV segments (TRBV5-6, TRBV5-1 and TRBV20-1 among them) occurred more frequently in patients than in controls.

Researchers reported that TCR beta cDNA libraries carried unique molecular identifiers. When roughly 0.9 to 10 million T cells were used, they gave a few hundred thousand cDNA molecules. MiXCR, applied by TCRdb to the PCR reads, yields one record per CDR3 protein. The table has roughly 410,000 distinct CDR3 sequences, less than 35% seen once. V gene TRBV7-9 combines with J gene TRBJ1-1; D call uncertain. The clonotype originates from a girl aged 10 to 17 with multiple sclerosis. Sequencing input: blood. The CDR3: CASSLWAGTEAFF. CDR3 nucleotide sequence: TGTGCCAGCAGCTTGTGGGCAGGCACTGAAGCTTTCTTT.